Presented here are 24 T cell receptor beta chains from one specimen sequenced in a study of T cell changes during pregnancy in multiple sclerosis. Some clones are missing from TCRdb's copy, which holds only in-frame ones; the method was immunoSEQ multiplex PCR. The sample lists approximately 90,000 clones; just under 95% were seen once. Sequences were derived from peripheral blood, sampled in the third trimester of pregnancy. These receptors were obtained from a female donor with multiple sclerosis, enrolled in a pregnancy study.

The chain has TRBV5-1 and TRBJ1-1; D perhaps matches TRBD1 (5 bases). The CDR3 is 17 amino acids. Trimming took 0 bases from V and 3 from J, leaving 18 bases between them. CDR1 is SGHRS, CDR2 YFSETQ, per germline. CDR3 sequence (DNA): TGCGCCAGCAGCTTGGTATACAGGCACGGTGGAGACACTGAAGCTTTCTTT. As protein: CASSLVYRHGGDTEAFF.

The V call is TRBV6-1, the J call TRBJ1-1, with D possibly TRBD1 on 6 matching bases. The CDR3 is 14 amino acids. Germline V gene data show CDR1 as MNHNS and CDR2 as SASEGT. V was pared by 6 bases and J by 1 base, with 12 bases between. Written as DNA, the CDR3 is TGTGCCAGCAGGAAAACAGGGCAGAACACTGAAGCTTTCTTT. Translation: CASRKTGQNTEAFF.

With regard to this clone: Other DNA sequences within the sample encode an identical CDR3. The rearrangement uses TRBV27 and TRBJ2-7; TRBD2 matches 7 bases. CDR1 and CDR2 (germline): MNHEY, SMNVEV (reference sequence). The ends lost 2 bases at V and 4 bases at J; junction bases unmatched: 5. CDR3 length equals 14 residues. CDR3 region: CASSLGGRVYEQYF. The DNA of the CDR3 is TGTGCCAGCAGTTTAGGAGGGAGGGTGTACGAGCAGTACTTC.

The chain joins TRBV5-1 to TRBJ2-3; the match to TRBD1 covers 7 bases. Trimming took 5 bases from V and 2 from J; bases not matched to a gene: 8. Germline V gives CDR1 SGHRS, CDR2 YFSETQ. This CDR3 region has 15 residues. The chain's CDR3 is CASRGTARVTDTQYF. In nucleotides, the CDR3 is TGCGCCAGCAGGGGGACAGCCAGGGTCACAGATACGCAGTATTTT.

Details on this clone: Compared with germline, one end of the junction differs, possibly owing to a read error. The chain recombines TRBV7-2 with TRBJ1-1, with unresolved D. This CDR3 has 9 amino acids. Germline V gene lookup returns CDR1 SGHTA and CDR2 FQGNSA. This chain's CDR3 is CASSLAPVF. The DNA of the CDR3 is TGTGCCAGCAGCTTAGCACCGGTCTTT.

The rearrangement uses TRBV10-2 and TRBJ2-3; D perhaps matches TRBD2 (5 bases). Germline CDR1 and CDR2: WSHSY and SAAADI. V gave up 8 bases and J gave up 4 bases, with 16 bases separating them. There are 14 residues in the CDR3. CDR3 in amino acids: CASAGWSTPDTQYF. CDR3 DNA sequence: TGCGCCAGCGCGGGCTGGAGTACCCCAGATACGCAGTATTTT.

The chain joins TRBV10-3 to TRBJ2-5; D is possibly TRBD1 (5 bases). CDR1 ENHRY and CDR2 SYGVKD come from the germline V gene. V was cut by 8 bases and J by 0 bases, with 7 bases left in between. CDR3 length: 12 residues. In DNA, the CDR3 is TGTGCCATCCAGGGCAACCAAGAGACCCAGTACTTC. Protein: CAIQGNQETQYF.

This rearrangement joins TRBV5-1 to TRBJ2-7; 10 bases are a match to TRBD2. This CDR3 spans 16 amino acids. CDR1 SGHRS and CDR2 YFSETQ come from the germline V gene. V was pared by 6 bases and J by 4 bases, with 13 bases of the junction left unmatched. The CDR3 spells CASNLPSSSGSYEQYF. CDR3 DNA: TGCGCCAGCAACCTGCCGAGCTCTAGCGGGAGTTACGAGCAGTACTTC.

The rearrangement joins TRBV28 to TRBJ1-2; perhaps TRBD1 as D (5 bases). V shed 1 base and J shed 2 bases, with 8 bases lying between them. Germline CDR1 MDHEN, CDR2 SYDVKM. The CDR3 consists of 14 residues. This CDR3 reads CASSLFPGNYGYTF. CDR3 in DNA: TGTGCCAGCAGTTTATTCCCAGGGAACTATGGCTACACCTTC.

This chain links TRBV6-5 with TRBJ1-1, with D unclear. Germline CDR1 is MNHEY and CDR2 is SVGAGI. The CDR3 length is 12 residues. V was pared by 6 bases and J by 5 bases, with 10 bases between. In nucleotides, the CDR3 is TGTGCCAGCAGCCACCCGGGGACTGAAGCTTTCTTT. Translating it yields CASSHPGTEAFF.

The chain combines TRBV7-7 with TRBJ2-2, with a weak D call TRBD2 (6 bases). The ends were cut back, 3 bases at V and 4 bases at J, with 9 bases in the middle. Germline CDR1 is SSHAT and CDR2 is FNYEAQ (reference sequence). This CDR3 has 14 amino acids. CDR3 bases: TGTGCCAGCAGCTTGGGGGGAACCACCGGGGAGCTGTTTTTT. The encoded protein is CASSLGGTTGELFF.

The V gene is TRBV7-9, the J gene TRBJ2-7, with 15 bases that match TRBD2. V trimming: 1 base; J trimming: 2 bases; junction bases outside the gene matches: 9. Germline V gene sequence: CDR1 SEHNR, CDR2 FQNEAQ (reference sequence). The CDR3 consists of 19 residues. CDR3 amino acids: CASSLGRGGLAGGAYEQYF. CDR3 DNA sequence: TGTGCCAGCAGCTTAGGCCGTGGAGGACTAGCGGGAGGGGCCTACGAGCAGTACTTC.

The CDR3 loop reads CASSQDLSSGRYPSTDTQYF. The DNA for the CDR3 is TGTGCCAGCAGCCAAGATCTGTCTAGCGGGAGGTATCCTAGCACAGATACGCAGTATTTT. The chain links TRBV4-2 to TRBJ2-3, with 11 bases lining up with TRBD2. Trimming took 0 bases from V and 0 from J; bases not matched to a gene: 11. The CDR3 length is 20 residues. Germline CDR1 and CDR2: LGHNA and YNFKEQ.

J is TRBJ1-2 and V is TRBV7-6; D gene uncertain. Trimming shortened V by 1 base and J by 8 bases, and 14 bases separated the two germline ends. The CDR3 spans 14 residues. CDR1 is SGHVS and CDR2 is FNYEAQ in the germline V gene. CDR3 nucleotide sequence: TGTGCCAGCAGCTTAGTGGTCGGCCGGGGAGGCTACACCTTC. Amino acid sequence: CASSLVVGRGGYTF.

This clone was seen a handful of times. This chain joins TRBV28 and TRBJ1-4; possibly TRBD1 for D (6 bases). The germline V gene has CDR1 MDHEN and CDR2 SYDVKM. V lost 8 bases and J lost 8, with 15 bases in between. The CDR3 runs 13 residues. CDR3: CASGNRVREKLFF. For the CDR3, the DNA is TGTGCCAGCGGCAACAGGGTGAGAGAAAAACTGTTTTTT.

The rearrangement joins TRBV18 to TRBJ1-2; D is possibly TRBD1 (6 bases). Trimming took off 4 bases at V and 4 bases at J, with 16 bases between the two ends. The CDR3 runs 15 residues. Germline assignment: CDR1 KGHSH and CDR2 LQKENI. In nucleotides, the CDR3 is TGTGCCAGCTCACGGAACAGGGATGAGAGCTATGGCTACACCTTC. The encoded protein is CASSRNRDESYGYTF.

This chain links TRBV19 with TRBJ1-2; tentative D call: TRBD1 (5 bases). Per germline, CDR1 LNHDA and CDR2 SQIVND (reference sequence). This CDR3 has 15 amino acids. V lost 4 bases, J lost 4 bases, and 16 bases lay in between. The CDR3 spells CASSSQSGGSYGYTF. The CDR3 nucleotides read TGTGCCAGTAGTAGCCAATCCGGGGGGAGCTATGGCTACACCTTC.

The chain recombines TRBV28 with TRBJ2-7, with D possibly matching TRBD1 (5 bases). V lost 6 bases and J 2 bases, leaving 20 bases between the germline ends. CDR1 and CDR2 from the germline V gene are MDHEN and SYDVKM. This CDR3 contains 16 residues. CDR3 residues: CASSPGSLTVAYEQYF. As DNA, the CDR3 is TGTGCCAGCAGCCCAGGGTCCCTGACAGTAGCCTACGAGCAGTACTTC.

This clone was seen only a few times. The chain employs TRBV7-2 and TRBJ2-4; TRBD2 matches at 7 bases. Germline CDR1 reads SGHTA; CDR2 reads FQGNSA. The CDR3 is 16 amino acids. J gave up 6 bases and V 5 bases, and 13 bases lay outside the gene matches. The CDR3 here is CASSREGYGERNIQYF. DNA of the CDR3: TGTGCCAGCAGCAGGGAGGGATATGGGGAAAGAAACATTCAGTACTTC.

The chain uses TRBV6-6 and TRBJ2-5, with 11 bases lining up with TRBD1. There are 14 residues in the CDR3. The ends lost 8 bases at V and 4 bases at J; junction bases unmatched: 6. Germline loops: CDR1 MNHNY, CDR2 SVGAGI (reference sequence). As DNA, the CDR3 is TGTGCCAGCGGGGGGACAGGGGGGGGAGAGACCCAGTACTTC. This encodes CASGGTGGGETQYF.

The rearrangement joins TRBV2 to TRBJ2-1, with D unclear. CDR3 length equals 14 residues. Germline CDR1 reads SNHLY; CDR2 reads FYNNEI. V lost 1 base and J lost 0, with 4 bases in between. This chain's CDR3 is CASSEGSSYNEQFF. CDR3 in DNA: TGTGCCAGCAGTGAAGGGAGCTCCTACAATGAGCAGTTCTTC.

This clone was seen a single time. The V and J genes are TRBV11-2 and TRBJ2-7; 8 bases are a match to TRBD1. The ends lost 1 base at V and 4 bases at J; junction bases unmatched: 9. Germline V gene sequence: CDR1 SGHAT, CDR2 FQNNGV. The CDR3 is 16 residues long. The CDR3 nucleotides are TGTGCCAGCAGCTTAGGATCGGGACAGGTTGGGTACGAGCAGTACTTC. Translating it yields CASSLGSGQVGYEQYF.

This rearrangement joins TRBV29-1 to TRBJ2-3; 8 positions agree with TRBD1. Losses at the gene ends were 5 bases for V and 5 bases for J; bases not matched to a gene: 12. Germline V gene sequence: CDR1 SQVTM, CDR2 ANQGSEA. The CDR3 sequence is 15 residues long. This chain's CDR3 is CSVCSQGARGDTQYF. The CDR3 bases are TGCAGCGTTTGTTCCCAGGGGGCGCGTGGAGATACGCAGTATTTT.

The chain is built from TRBV27 and TRBJ2-3; 8 bases map to TRBD2. V lost 5 bases and J lost 4; bases outside the gene matches: 5. The CDR3 totals 14 residues. Germline CDR1 and CDR2: MNHEY and SMNVEV (reference sequence). This CDR3 is CASSPGTSPDTQYF. The CDR3 nucleotides read TGTGCCAGCAGTCCGGGGACTAGTCCAGATACGCAGTATTTT.